This TCR beta chain came from a study of T cell responses to AZD1222 COVID-19 vaccine. General study findings and limits: Reportedly, nearly half of unique spike TCRs recognized epitopes outside B.1.351/B.1.1.7 mutations.

This clone was detected once. Antigen specificity is unknown. The germline V gene encodes CDR1 SGHAT and CDR2 FQNNGV. The junction had 6 bases not matched to a gene; V was cut back by 1 base and J by 3 bases. CDR3 length equals 15 residues. Produced via immunoSEQ multiplex PCR; TCRdb's table is partial and in-frame only. The data contain about 150,000 clones, approximately 94% of them singletons. The chain couples TRBV11-2 to TRBJ2-7; 7 bases match TRBD1. This TCR was recovered from an adult in good health. The starting material was peripheral blood, obtained on day 0 of AZD1222 vaccination. The CDR3 nucleotides are TGTGCCAGCAGCTTAGGACAGGGAAGGATCTACGAGCAGTACTTC. It codes for CASSLGQGRIYEQYF.